The clone carrying this TCR beta chain was found a few times. Germline V gene sequence: CDR1 DFQATT, CDR2 SNEGSKA (reference sequence). J gave up 6 bases and V 2 bases, and 4 bases lay outside the gene matches. This CDR3 is 12 amino acids long. The data stem from a study of T cells in Graves' hyperthyroidism and ophthalmopathy. For the study at large: The initial diagnosis was the point when peripheral blood was collected, ahead of any treatment.

The CDR3 regions of TCR beta were amplified from RNA transcripts. Initially, a first-round RT-PCR of the TCR CDR3 employed the HTBI primer set. A single record per CDR3 protein comes from TCRdb applying MiXCR to the multiplex PCR reads. The sample holds 600,000 or so distinct CDR3 sequences, roughly 15% seen once. Ophthalmopathy patients showed a Clinical Activity Score of at least 3, NOSPECS grade of at least 4 and duration under 3 months. In making diagnoses, clinical symptoms, serum thyroxine and TRAb, thyroid ultrasound and orbital computed tomography were all used. This sequence joins TRBV20-1 and TRBJ2-7, with 7 bases aligning to TRBD1. Sequencing input: blood. The receptor's source is a woman aged 45-65 years with Graves' ophthalmopathy. The chain's CDR3 is CSARTYRGEQYF. The CDR3 region has the DNA TGCAGTGCTAGAACCTACAGGGGCGAGCAGTACTTC.